One TCR beta chain is described in this entry. Per the study methods: ImmunoSEQ sequences covered only the junction and lacked quality scores; filtering therefore differed. TCRdb keeps only in-frame clones here, not all; method: immunoSEQ multiplex PCR. The D gene and trimming were derived from the DNA, and the V and J assignments and clone size from that table. The table lists approximately 640,000 clones, around 91% of them singletons. The data were obtained in a study of shared clonotypes between healthy human individuals. For the study at large: Samples came from a couple of female and a few male donors aged 18 to 49. Plates per donor: three CD4 naive, three CD4 memory, two CD8 naive, one CD8 memory.

The V gene lost 7 bases and the J gene lost 0 bases, with 10 bases spanning the gap. Germline CDR1 reads MNHEY; CDR2 reads SMNVEV (reference sequence). This CDR3 comprises 14 residues. Sequencing was done on a sample of memory CD8+ T cells from PBMCs. The subset is: CD45RO+ cells pooled with CCR7-negative TemRA cells. The chain combines TRBV27 with TRBJ2-1; TRBD1 might be the D (6 bases). The clonotype was recovered from a young man in good health. Some clones in this sample may be carry-over from other donors' samples. CDR3 in DNA: TGTGCCAGCAAGGACAGTAGCTCCTACAATGAGCAGTTCTTC. Translation: CASKDSSSYNEQFF.